Shown below are 6 T cell receptor beta chains from a single sample sequenced in a study of long-term antiretroviral therapy in people with HIV. They ran version v3.0 of the immunoSEQ assay at survey level. Method: immunoSEQ multiplex PCR; TCRdb's copy keeps in-frame clones and lacks some. The sample includes fewer than 40,000 clones, roughly 83% of them seen just once. The source material was unsorted PBMCs, sampled 1.9 years after starting antiretroviral therapy. These receptors came from a young man with HIV.

The chain couples TRBV9 to TRBJ1-2; tentatively, D is TRBD1 (6 bases). CDR1 and CDR2 (germline): SGDLS, YYNGEE. Trimming pared 2 bases from V and 5 bases from J, leaving 19 bases between. The CDR3 is 16 residues long. The CDR3 nucleotides are TGTGCCAGCAGCGTCCTGGTGGGGGGGCCTCATTATGGCTACACCTTC. It specifies CASSVLVGGPHYGYTF.

V and J are TRBV18 and TRBJ2-5; 7 bases align to TRBD1. CDR1 and CDR2 (germline): KGHSH, LQKENI. The V segment lost 6 bases and the J segment 2 bases; nucleotides outside the gene matches: 3. The CDR3 length is 13 residues. Written as DNA, the CDR3 is TGTGCCAGCTCGGGGGACAGTCAAGAGACCCAGTACTTC. Translating it yields CASSGDSQETQYF.

The chain recombines TRBV21-1 with TRBJ1-4. TRBV21-1 is classified as a pseudogene. This CDR3 is 14 amino acids long. CDR3 sequence reads: CASTLPTTNEKLFF. In DNA, the CDR3 is TGTGCCAGCACCCTCCCTACAACTAATGAAAAACTGTTTTTT.

The chain is built from TRBV6-6 and TRBJ1-2; 9 nucleotides agree with TRBD1. Germline trimming cut 11 bases from V and 2 bases from J; bases unmatched to any gene: 6. The CDR3 has 13 amino acids. Looked up from germline, CDR1 is MNHNY and CDR2 is SVGAGI (reference sequence). Written as DNA, the CDR3 is TGTGCCGGGCACAGGGGGCCGAACTATGGCTACACCTTC. Translated: CAGHRGPNYGYTF.

CDR3 in amino acids: CASSVHDGGANEQFF. The CDR3 nucleotides are TGTGCCAGCAGCGTACATGATGGGGGGGCCAATGAGCAGTTCTTC. The rearrangement joins TRBV9 to TRBJ2-1; a possible D gene is TRBD2 (7 bases). Trimming stripped 1 base from V and 6 bases from J, with 14 bases between. Germline V lookup: CDR1 SGDLS, CDR2 YYNGEE. The CDR3 has 15 residues.

This clone occurred a few times. The chain employs TRBV11-2 and TRBJ1-5; D gene ambiguous. Germline loops: CDR1 SGHAT, CDR2 FQNNGV. The CDR3 is made up of 13 amino acids. V lost 8 bases and J lost 2, with 10 bases in between. The CDR3 loop reads CASGPGGNQPQHF. The CDR3 coding sequence is TGTGCCAGCGGACCTGGGGGCAATCAGCCCCAGCATTTT.